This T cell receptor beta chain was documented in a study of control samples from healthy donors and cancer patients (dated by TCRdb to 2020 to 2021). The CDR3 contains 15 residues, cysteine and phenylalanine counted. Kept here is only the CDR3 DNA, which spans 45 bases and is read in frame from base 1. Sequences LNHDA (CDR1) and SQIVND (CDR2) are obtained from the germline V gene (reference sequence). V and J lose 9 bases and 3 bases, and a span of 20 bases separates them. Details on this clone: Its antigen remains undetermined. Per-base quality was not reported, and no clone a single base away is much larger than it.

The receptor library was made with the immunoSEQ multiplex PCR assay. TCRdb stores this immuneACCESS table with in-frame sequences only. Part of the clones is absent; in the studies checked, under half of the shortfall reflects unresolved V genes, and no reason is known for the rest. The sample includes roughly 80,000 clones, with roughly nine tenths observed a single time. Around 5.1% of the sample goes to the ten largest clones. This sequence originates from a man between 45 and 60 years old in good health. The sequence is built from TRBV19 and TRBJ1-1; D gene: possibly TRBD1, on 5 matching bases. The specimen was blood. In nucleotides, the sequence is TGTGCCAGATCGAATAGGGGTGCTCAGTACACTGAAGCTTTCTTT. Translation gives CARSNRGAQYTEAFF.